The rows below give T cell receptor beta chains drawn from one sample of a study of blood T cell repertoires in COVID-19. Libraries were prepared by immunoSEQ multiplex PCR; TCRdb keeps only in-frame clonotypes and omits some of them. In the table there are about 300,000 clones, about 89% of which are singletons. Sequences were obtained from PBMCs or T cells enriched from blood (not recorded which). The receptor set was obtained from a woman between 18 and 29 years old who had recovered from COVID-19. The CDR3 runs from the conserved cysteine through the conserved F or W. The order of the fields is V gene, CDR3 protein.

>TRBV25-1
CASRSAGPGRNSPLHF
>TRBV7-9
CASSLGGDSNTIYF
>TRBV4-1
CASSPTETNYEQYF
>TRBV7-6
CASSPRQDSPLHF
>TRBV6-8
CASPFSGSAFGANVLTF
>TRBV9
CASSRGQGQGLNTEAFF
>TRBV28
CASRDNLGHGELFF
>TRBV4-1
CASSHTRDRGTYGYTF
>TRBV30
CAWSAGLNNSPLHF
>TRBV19
CASSVSSSGQETQYF
>TRBV15
CATSRIRGTEAFF
>TRBV7-3
CASSLDSGRELEQFF
>TRBV4-3
CASSQAGQTIFGELFF
>TRBV3-1/TRBV3-2
CASSQWLRGDTEAFF
>TRBV28
CASVSGLRGSDQPQHF
>TRBV30
CACREDTDTQYF
>TRBV11-2
CASSFGLAGIETQYF
>TRBV30
CAWSVDRRTEAFF
>TRBV5-6
CASSRWTGGDEKLFF
>TRBV4-2
CASSPKVGLASAYEQFF
>TRBV30
CAWSSSGGPLEQFF
>TRBV7-2
CASSLTEGLLYGYTF
>TRBV2
CASGGWNGRYNSPLHF
>TRBV7-2
CASSRSGGALDTQYF
>TRBV11-2
CASSPSVYSYNEQFF
>TRBV7-2
CASSLTRASGGQETQYF
>TRBV5-6
CASSLLGQGRDTQYF
>TRBV5-1
CASSLATGGSGNTIYF
>TRBV18
CASSLNRGGAEDTQYF